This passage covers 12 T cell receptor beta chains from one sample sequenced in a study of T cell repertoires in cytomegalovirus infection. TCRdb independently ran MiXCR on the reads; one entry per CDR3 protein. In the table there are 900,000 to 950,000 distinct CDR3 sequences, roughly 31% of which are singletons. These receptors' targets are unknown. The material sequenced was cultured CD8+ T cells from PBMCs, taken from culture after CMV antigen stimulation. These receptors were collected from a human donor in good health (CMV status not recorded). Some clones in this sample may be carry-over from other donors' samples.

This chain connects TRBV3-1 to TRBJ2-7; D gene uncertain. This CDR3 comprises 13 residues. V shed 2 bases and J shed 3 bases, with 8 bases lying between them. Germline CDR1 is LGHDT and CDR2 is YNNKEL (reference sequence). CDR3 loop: CASSQLPNYEQYV. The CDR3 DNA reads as TGTGCCAGCAGCCAATTACCGAACTACGAGCAGTACGTC.

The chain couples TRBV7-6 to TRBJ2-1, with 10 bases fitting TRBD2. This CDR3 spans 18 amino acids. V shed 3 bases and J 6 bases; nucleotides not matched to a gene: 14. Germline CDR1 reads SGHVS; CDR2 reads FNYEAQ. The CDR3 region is CASSLINSGGPSRNEQFF. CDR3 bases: TGTGCCAGCAGCTTGATCAATAGCGGGGGGCCCTCTCGCAATGAGCAGTTCTTC.

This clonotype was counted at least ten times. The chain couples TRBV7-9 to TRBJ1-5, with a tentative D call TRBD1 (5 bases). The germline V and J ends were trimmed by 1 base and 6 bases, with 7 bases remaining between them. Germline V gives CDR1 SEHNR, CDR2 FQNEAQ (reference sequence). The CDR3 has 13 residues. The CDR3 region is CASSLDGAQPQHF. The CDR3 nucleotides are TGTGCCAGCAGCTTAGACGGGGCTCAGCCCCAGCATTTT.

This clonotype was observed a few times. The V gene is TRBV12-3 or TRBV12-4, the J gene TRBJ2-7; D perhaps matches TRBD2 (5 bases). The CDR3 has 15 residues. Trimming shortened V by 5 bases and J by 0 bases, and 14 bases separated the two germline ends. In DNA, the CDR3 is TGTGCCAGCAGTCCCGGACTGGAGAGCTCCTACGAGCAGTACTTC. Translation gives CASSPGLESSYEQYF.

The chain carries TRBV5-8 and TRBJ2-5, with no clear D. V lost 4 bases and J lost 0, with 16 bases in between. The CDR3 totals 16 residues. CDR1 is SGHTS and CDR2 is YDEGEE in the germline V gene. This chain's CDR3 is CASSTDPNGDQETQYF. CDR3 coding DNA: TGTGCCAGCAGCACCGACCCAAATGGGGACCAAGAGACCCAGTACTTC.

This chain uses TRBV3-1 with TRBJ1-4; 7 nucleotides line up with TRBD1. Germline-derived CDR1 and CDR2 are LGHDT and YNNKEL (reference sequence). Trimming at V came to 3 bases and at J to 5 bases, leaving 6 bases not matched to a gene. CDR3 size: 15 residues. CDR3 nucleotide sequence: TGTGCCAGCAGCCATAGACAGGGCGCGAATGAAAAACTGTTTTTT. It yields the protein CASSHRQGANEKLFF.

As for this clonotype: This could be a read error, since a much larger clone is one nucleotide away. The CDR3 bases are TGTGCCAGCAGTTTTGGTGGGCGTTCACGGGGGCAGTTCTTC. Amino acid sequence: CASSFGGRSRGQFF. The V and J genes are TRBV12-3 or TRBV12-4 and TRBJ2-1, with D perhaps TRBD2 (5 bases). V was cut by 3 bases and J by 12 bases, with 18 bases left in between. The CDR3 consists of 14 residues.

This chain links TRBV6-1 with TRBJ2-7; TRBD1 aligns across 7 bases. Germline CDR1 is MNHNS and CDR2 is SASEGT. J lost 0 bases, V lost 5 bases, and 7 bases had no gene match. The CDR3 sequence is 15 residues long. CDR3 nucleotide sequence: TGTGCCAGCAGTTATGATTGGGACAGCTCCTACGAGCAGTACTTC. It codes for CASSYDWDSSYEQYF.

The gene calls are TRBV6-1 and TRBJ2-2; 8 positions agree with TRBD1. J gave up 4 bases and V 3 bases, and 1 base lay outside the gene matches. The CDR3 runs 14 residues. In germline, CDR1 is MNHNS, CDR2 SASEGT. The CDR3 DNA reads TGTGCCAGCAGTGAGACAGGGGTCACCGGGGAGCTGTTTTTT. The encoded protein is CASSETGVTGELFF.

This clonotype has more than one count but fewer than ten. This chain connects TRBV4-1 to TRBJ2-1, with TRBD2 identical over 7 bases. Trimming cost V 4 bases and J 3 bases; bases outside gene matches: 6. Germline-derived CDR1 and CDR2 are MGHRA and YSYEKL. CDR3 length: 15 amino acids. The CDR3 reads CASSPRAGFYNEQFF. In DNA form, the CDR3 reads TGCGCCAGCAGCCCCCGAGCGGGGTTCTACAATGAGCAGTTCTTC.

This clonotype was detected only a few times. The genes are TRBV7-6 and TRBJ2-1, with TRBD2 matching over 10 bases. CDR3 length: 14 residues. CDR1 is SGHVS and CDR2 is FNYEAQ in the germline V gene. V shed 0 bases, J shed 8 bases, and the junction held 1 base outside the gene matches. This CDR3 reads CASSLATSGDEQFF. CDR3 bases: TGTGCCAGCAGCTTAGCTACTAGCGGGGATGAGCAGTTCTTC.

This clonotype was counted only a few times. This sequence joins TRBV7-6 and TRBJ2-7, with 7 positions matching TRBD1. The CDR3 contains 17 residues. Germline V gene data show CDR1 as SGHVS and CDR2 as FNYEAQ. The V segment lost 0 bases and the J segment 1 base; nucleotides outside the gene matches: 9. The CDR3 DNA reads TGTGCCAGCAGCTTAGCCTCCTTAACGGACAGGTCCTACGAGCAGTACTTC. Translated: CASSLASLTDRSYEQYF.